Sequencing of this T cell receptor beta chain was carried out in a study of shared clonotypes between healthy human individuals. Whole-study results and caveats: In several donors, around 5% of naive CD4 clonotypes appeared in common.

Germline V lookup: CDR1 SEHNR, CDR2 FQNEAQ (reference sequence). The CDR3 has 16 amino acids. V dropped 4 bases and J dropped 5; count of bases not matched to a gene: 10. To note about this clone: No antigen is known for it.

Generated by immunoSEQ multiplex PCR, the TCRdb table keeps only in-frame clones and is missing some. The profile covers some 1.4 million clones, with roughly 96% appearing a single time and 1% to 1.5% taken by the ten largest. Input material: naive CD4+ T cells sorted from blood. Subset defined: CD45RA+ positively selected. This receptor was obtained from a man aged 25 to 45 in good health. V and J are TRBV7-9 and TRBJ2-1; 8 bases match TRBD1. The DNA of the CDR3 is TGTGCCAGCAGCTCAAGCCCCGGGACAGGCCACAATGAGCAGTTCTTC. Residues: CASSSSPGTGHNEQFF.